The entry that follows covers one TCR beta chain sequence. This clone was detected only a few times. Its target antigen remains unknown. Base qualities are not recorded, but no much larger clone differs from it by a single base. TCRbeta CDR3 regions were amplified from genomic DNA by means of the immunoSEQ Assay, a bias-controlled multiplex PCR. For the original study's pipeline: The number of nucleated cells in each sample was estimated from the amplification of reference gene primers within the assay. To quantify the absolute abundance of each unique TCRbeta CDR3 rearrangement, sequence reads were collapsed and filtered. For each sample, productive Simpson clonality was calculated by taking the square root of Simpson's diversity index across productive rearrangements. TCRdb carries this immuneACCESS record with in-frame sequences only. Its versions omit some clonotypes, under half of them owing to an unresolved V gene in the studies checked, with the rest unexplained. The V and J calls and clone size come from that table; D and trimming were worked out from the DNA. The table for this sample lists roughly 430,000 clones; roughly 84% of them were counted only once. Together, the top ten hold approximately 1.5% of the sample.

Enrolling through a virtual design, the prospective study's participants ranged in age from roughly 18 to 89 years and lived across about two dozen United States geographic areas. In the prospective study, participants were assigned to cohorts based on the clinical history participants reported in a screening survey and a study questionnaire. A participant counted as exposed if, within 2 weeks of entering the study, that participant had been in contact with someone who had a PCR-confirmed or clinician-diagnosed COVID-19 case. Mobile phlebotomists in the prospective study collected whole blood, serum and a nasopharyngeal or oropharyngeal swab from every participant. Over a roughly 2-month period, participants in the prospective study had the option of providing additional blood draws and questionnaires. Blood samples from the prospective study were shipped frozen or at room temperature prior to DNA extraction.

The entry originates in a study of blood T cell repertoires in COVID-19 (dated by TCRdb to the early 2020s). Turning to the overall study: Collaborator samples came from the United States, Italy and Spain and covered acute and convalescent phases of COVID-19. The material from the prospective study consisted of cDNA or gDNA derived from T cells, B-cell-depleted T cells, or PBMCs. The dataset comprised deeply sampled blood TCRbeta repertoires from subjects exposed to, actively infected with, or recovered from COVID-19. The repertoires were made available in a free public database intended to serve as a resource for research on the immune response to SARS-CoV-2. Samples came from the ongoing ImmuneRACE study (first 160 participants) plus 1,254 subjects from 6 global collaborators. Sample metadata almost always included a de-identified subject ID, COVID-19 status, age in years and sex. Where available, HLA class I and class II types were obtained from metadata supplied by the sample provider rather than from assay-based typing. Results the study describes overall, beyond this receptor: Clinical and demographic metadata were provided uncurated, with the amount varying by source and participant.

From cysteine to phenylalanine, the CDR3 is 15 amino acids long. The kept DNA is CDR3 alone, 45 bases in frame from the first base. V and J lose 1 base and 5 bases, and a span of 15 bases separates them. The germline V gene encodes CDR1 SGHAT and CDR2 FQNNGV. Material: PBMCs or T cells enriched from blood (not recorded which). The sequence is built from TRBV11-2 and TRBJ2-7; TRBD1 is a weak D gene call, 5 bases matching. This TCR was recovered from a young woman who had been exposed to COVID-19. The nucleotides read TGTGCCAGCAGCTTAGGTGCAGGGCAATCAGACGAGCAGTACTTC. Its translation reads: CASSLGAGQSDEQYF.